The 7 T cell receptor beta chains given below trace back to one sample, sequenced in a study of vaccination and CD4 T cells after COVID-19 (dated by TCRdb to between 2021 and 2024). The label giving this sample's treatment or condition can be read as: roughly ten-day PBMC culture with coronavirus spike peptide pools or control peptides (ViraFEST assay). Their target antigens are unknown. The method was PCR. The sequencer listed for this sample is Illumina iSeq 100. DNA from cultured CD4+ T cells was subjected to TCR sequencing with the Oncomine TCR Beta short-read assay at the Johns Hopkins FTIC core. TCRdb took the public reads, trimmed them with fastp at Q25, ran MiXCR for clone calling and kept in-frame beta chains. Rows merge per CDR3 protein into single entries with the most common DNA and genes. The sample has about 7,600 distinct CDR3 sequences on record, 65% to 75% of them singletons. Around 19% of the sample goes to the ten largest clones.

Sequencing was performed on cultured CD4+ T cells from blood, taken after SARS-CoV-2 vaccination. These receptor sequences come from a human donor with COVID-19.

A few counts support this clonotype. The chain employs TRBV27 and TRBJ1-5; a possible D gene is TRBD1 (6 bases). Trimming shortened V by 0 bases and J by 0 bases, and 12 bases separated the two germline ends. The CDR3 runs to 17 residues. The germline V gene encodes CDR1 MNHEY and CDR2 SMNVEV (reference sequence). In DNA, the CDR3 is TGTGCCAGCAGTTTATCGATAGGGACAATTAGCAATCAGCCCCAGCATTTT. The encoded protein is CASSLSIGTISNQPQHF.

V is TRBV6-5 and J is TRBJ1-2; D is possibly TRBD1 (6 bases). The CDR3 has 15 residues. V was shortened by 4 bases and J by 1 base, with 13 bases between the two germline ends. Germline values: CDR1 MNHEY, CDR2 SVGAGI. CDR3 bases: TGTGCCAGCAGTTTAGAAGGGGGATTTAACTATGGCTACACCTTC. Translating it yields CASSLEGGFNYGYTF.

This clonotype came up once. CDR3 sequence reads: CSAYSLKVLTF. The CDR3 DNA follows: TGCAGTGCCTACAGTTTGAAAGTCCTGACTTTC. The chain carries TRBV20-1 and TRBJ2-6; D gene ambiguous. V dropped 6 bases and J dropped 13 bases, with 13 bases sitting between them. The CDR3 runs 11 residues. Looked up from germline, CDR1 is DFQATT and CDR2 is SNEGSKA (reference sequence).

V and J are TRBV27 and TRBJ2-7, with 7 nucleotides matching TRBD2. Germline loops: CDR1 MNHEY, CDR2 SMNVEV (reference sequence). This CDR3 region has 14 residues. The ends lost 8 bases at V and 7 bases at J; junction bases unmatched: 14. CDR3 DNA: TGTGCCAGCCAGCCTAGCGGTATCCGGGAGGAGCAGTACTTC. Translating it yields CASQPSGIREEQYF.

This clonotype is labeled as medium-sized (0.01 to 0.1%). V is TRBV15 and J is TRBJ2-5; possible D gene TRBD1, 8 bases. The germline V gene has CDR1 LNHNV and CDR2 YYDKDF (reference sequence). The CDR3 sequence is 16 residues long. V shed 3 bases and J shed 1 base, with 15 bases lying between them. As DNA, the CDR3 is TGTGCCACCAGCAGGGGGGGGACAGGTGGCCAAGAGACCCAGTACTTC. This translates into CATSRGGTGGQETQYF.

The genes are TRBV28 and TRBJ2-7; D gene uncertain. The germline V gene encodes CDR1 MDHEN and CDR2 SYDVKM. Trimming took off 2 bases at V and 0 bases at J, with 11 bases between the two ends. There are 15 residues in the CDR3. The CDR3 loop reads CASSLPLTGSYEQYF. For the CDR3, the DNA is TGTGCCAGCAGTTTACCCCTGACGGGCTCCTACGAGCAGTACTTC.

The chain combines TRBV19 with TRBJ2-7, with 8 bases lining up with TRBD1. Per the germline V gene, CDR1 is LNHDA and CDR2 is SQIVND (reference sequence). V shed 6 bases, J shed 1 base, and the junction held 5 bases outside the gene matches. The CDR3 has 14 residues. DNA for the CDR3: TGTGCCAGTAGAGACAGGGGATTTTCCTACGAGCAGTACTTC. It codes for CASRDRGFSYEQYF.